Below, 21 T cell receptor beta chains from the same sample are listed, as sequenced in a study of blood T cell repertoires in COVID-19. The protocol was immunoSEQ multiplex PCR, while the TCRdb copy is restricted to in-frame clones and leaves out a portion. This sample has hundreds of thousands of clones; 85% to 90% occur once, and the top ten carry 0.95% to 1.2%. Sequenced material: PBMCs or T cells enriched from blood (not recorded which). Receptors originate from a man aged 30 to 45 who had recovered from COVID-19.

The J gene is TRBJ2-1, the V gene TRBV29-1, with D perhaps TRBD2 (5 bases). Germline CDR1 and CDR2: SQVTM and ANQGSEA. The CDR3 has 15 amino acids. Trimming pared 4 bases from V and 1 base from J, leaving 14 bases between. The CDR3: CSVAPGAESYNEQFF. The CDR3 DNA reads as TGCAGCGTTGCCCCTGGAGCGGAGTCCTACAATGAGCAGTTCTTC.

The genes are TRBV7-2 and TRBJ2-7; 9 nucleotides line up with TRBD1. The CDR3 runs to 15 residues. V shed 4 bases, J shed 4 bases, and the junction held 8 bases outside the gene matches. The germline CDR1 and CDR2 sequences are SGHTA and FQGNSA. The CDR3 spells CASSYGGTGSYEQYF. CDR3 nucleotide sequence: TGTGCCAGCAGCTACGGCGGGACAGGGAGTTACGAGCAGTACTTC.

The V call is TRBV27, the J call TRBJ2-7; tentatively, D is TRBD1 (6 bases). The length of the CDR3 is 14 residues. Germline CDR1 reads MNHEY; CDR2 reads SMNVEV (reference sequence). V lost 3 bases and J lost 1, with 10 bases in between. DNA of the CDR3: TGTGCCAGCAGTTTTAACAGGGCTTCCTACGAGCAGTACTTC. The encoded protein is CASSFNRASYEQYF.

This sequence joins TRBV7-2 and TRBJ2-4; 8 bases line up with TRBD2. The CDR3 runs 15 residues. Germline V gene lookup returns CDR1 SGHTA and CDR2 FQGNSA. The ends lost 6 bases at V and 6 bases at J; junction bases unmatched: 10. CDR3 sequence: CASSPGGGRSNIQYF. CDR3 in DNA: TGTGCCAGCAGTCCCGGGGGCGGGAGGTCAAACATTCAGTACTTC.

The CDR3 DNA reads TGTGCCAGCAGCTTAGCCGAGACAGATACGCAGTATTTT. Translated, it gives CASSLAETDTQYF. The rearrangement joins TRBV7-9 to TRBJ2-3, with D uncertain. V dropped 0 bases and J dropped 3 bases, with 4 bases sitting between them. The germline CDR1 and CDR2 sequences are SEHNR and FQNEAQ (reference sequence). The CDR3 extends over 13 amino acids.

The V call is TRBV5-4, the J call TRBJ2-5, with 7 bases that match TRBD1. This CDR3 has 14 residues. In germline, CDR1 is SGHNT, CDR2 YYREEE (reference sequence). Trimming cost V 3 bases and J 1 base; bases outside gene matches: 3. CDR3 loop: CASSSGQSQETQYF. CDR3 DNA sequence: TGTGCCAGCAGCTCGGGACAGTCCCAAGAGACCCAGTACTTC.

The chain employs TRBV3-1 (or the pseudogene TRBV3-2) and TRBJ2-1; no firm D call. CDR3 size: 11 residues. Germline V gives CDR1 LGHDT, CDR2 YNNKEL (reference sequence). V dropped 1 base and J dropped 10 bases, with 5 bases sitting between them. This chain's CDR3 is CASSQVREQFF. The CDR3 nucleotides read TGTGCCAGCAGCCAAGTACGGGAGCAGTTCTTC.

The gene calls are TRBV10-2 and TRBJ1-5; D gene uncertain. Germline values: CDR1 WSHSY, CDR2 SAAADI. CDR3 length: 13 amino acids. V was clipped by 3 bases and J by 6 bases, with 9 bases between them. CDR3 sequence: CASSEWAPQPQHF. CDR3 DNA: TGCGCCAGCAGTGAATGGGCGCCTCAGCCCCAGCATTTT.

This clone appeared a few times. The chain carries TRBV7-9 and TRBJ2-2, with D maybe TRBD2 (6 bases). The CDR3 loop spans 17 amino acids. CDR1 and CDR2 from the germline V gene are SEHNR and FQNEAQ (reference sequence). Trimming cost V 7 bases and J 3 bases, with 21 bases left between them. CDR3 region: CASMGPSGPSYTGELFF. For the CDR3, the DNA is TGTGCCAGCATGGGTCCGAGCGGGCCCTCCTACACCGGGGAGCTGTTTTTT.

In its sample, this clone was seen once. The chain uses TRBV5-1 and TRBJ1-2; D ambiguous. The CDR3 sequence is 13 residues long. The germline V and J ends were trimmed by 3 bases and 2 bases, with 8 bases remaining between them. The V gene's germline CDR1 is SGHRS and CDR2 YFSETQ. In nucleotides, the CDR3 is TGCGCCAGCAGCTCCGGCGGAAACTATGGCTACACCTTC. It specifies CASSSGGNYGYTF.

The V call is TRBV12-3 or TRBV12-4, the J call TRBJ1-5; possible D gene TRBD1, 5 bases. Trimming removed 6 bases at V and 3 bases at J, with 9 bases between. The CDR3 runs 13 residues. The CDR3 DNA reads TGTGCCAGCAGGCTACAGGACAATCAGCCCCAGCATTTT. This codes for CASRLQDNQPQHF.

The chain links TRBV7-2 to TRBJ2-6; D gene uncertain. Germline loops: CDR1 SGHTA, CDR2 FQGNSA. V shed 0 bases and J shed 0 bases, with 6 bases lying between them. The CDR3 is 16 amino acids. CDR3 residues: CASSLARISGANVLTF. DNA of the CDR3: TGTGCCAGCAGCTTAGCGCGGATCTCTGGGGCCAACGTCCTGACTTTC.

The genes are TRBV11-3 and TRBJ2-1; 7 bases agree with TRBD2. CDR1 SGHNT and CDR2 YENEEA come from the germline V gene. The CDR3 has 13 residues. V lost 9 bases to trimming and J lost 5 bases; unmatched junction nucleotides: 7. The CDR3 DNA is TGTGCCAGAGACGCGGGAGACGACAATGAGCAGTTCTTC. Its translation is CARDAGDDNEQFF.

The CDR3 loop reads CASRPGLAANTGELFF. The CDR3 DNA reads TGTGCCAGCAGGCCAGGACTAGCGGCGAACACCGGGGAGCTGTTTTTT. This chain links TRBV28 with TRBJ2-2; 10 positions match TRBD2. Germline V gives CDR1 MDHEN, CDR2 SYDVKM. The V and J ends lost 6 bases and 0 bases, in that order; junction bases with no gene match: 4. This CDR3 has 16 amino acids. The full variable domain, in which reference TRBV28 and TRBJ2-2 provide the parts outside the CDR3, is DVKVTQSSRYLVKRTGEKVFLECVQDMDHENMFWYRQDPGLGLRLIYFSYDVKMKEKGDIPEGYSVSREKKERFSLILESASTNQTSMYLCASRPGLAANTGELFFGEGSRLTVL.

This sequence joins TRBV27 and TRBJ1-4; D might be TRBD1 (6 bases). The CDR3 extends over 14 amino acids. V shed 3 bases and J shed 8 bases, with 13 bases lying between them. Germline V gene sequence: CDR1 MNHEY, CDR2 SMNVEV (reference sequence). The CDR3 loop is CASSFSGGAEKLFF. The CDR3 nucleotides read TGTGCCAGCAGTTTTTCGGGGGGCGCGGAAAAACTGTTTTTT.

This chain connects TRBV28 to TRBJ2-6, with 8 positions matching TRBD1. This CDR3 contains 16 residues. Germline V gives CDR1 MDHEN, CDR2 SYDVKM. Trimming cost V 10 bases and J 0 bases; bases outside gene matches: 8. For the CDR3, the DNA is TGTGCCACCGGGGGACAGGAGAGCTCTGGGGCCAACGTCCTGACTTTC. This gives the protein CATGGQESSGANVLTF.

A note on this clone: The same CDR3 is also encoded by other DNA sequences in this sample. This sequence joins TRBV29-1 and TRBJ2-1; 12 bases map to TRBD2. Germline trimming cut 1 base from V and 5 bases from J; bases unmatched to any gene: 0. The CDR3 loop spans 14 amino acids. From germline, CDR1 is SQVTM and CDR2 ANQGSEA. CDR3 protein: CSVEGLAGDNEQFF. CDR3 in DNA: TGCAGCGTTGAAGGACTAGCGGGAGACAATGAGCAGTTCTTC.

The V gene is TRBV7-2, the J gene TRBJ2-7; weak D call: TRBD2 (5 bases). The CDR3 consists of 16 residues. Germline V CDR1 and CDR2: SGHTA, FQGNSA. The V end was cut by 1 base, the J end by 1 base, with 14 bases between. CDR3 sequence reads: CASSLGMVWESYEQYF. CDR3 in DNA: TGTGCCAGCAGCTTAGGAATGGTGTGGGAGTCCTACGAGCAGTACTTC.

V gene TRBV6-4 combines with J gene TRBJ2-1, with 7 bases matching TRBD1. The CDR3 sequence is 15 residues long. V trimming: 9 bases; J trimming: 7 bases; junction bases outside the gene matches: 15. Germline V gene sequence: CDR1 MRHNA, CDR2 SNTAGT. CDR3 DNA sequence: TGTGCCAGACCAGGGGGTATCCCTCTGAGGAATGAGCAGTTCTTC. Translation gives CARPGGIPLRNEQFF.

This clone was seen once. This sequence joins TRBV28 and TRBJ2-7, with 9 nucleotides matching TRBD1. The CDR3 runs 16 residues. The V segment lost 5 bases and the J segment 2 bases; nucleotides outside the gene matches: 10. The germline CDR1 and CDR2 sequences are MDHEN and SYDVKM. The CDR3 nucleotides read TGTGCCAGCAGTCCACCGCCGGGACAGGGTCCCTACGAGCAGTACTTC. Protein: CASSPPPGQGPYEQYF.

The genes are TRBV19 and TRBJ2-6; perhaps TRBD1 as D (5 bases). The CDR3 length is 16 residues. Trimming shortened V by 7 bases and J by 4 bases, and 17 bases separated the two germline ends. CDR1 LNHDA and CDR2 SQIVND come from the germline V gene (reference sequence). The CDR3 here is CASTSVSSGGANVLTF. The CDR3 DNA sequence: TGTGCCAGTACCTCCGTTAGCTCAGGGGGGGCCAACGTCCTGACTTTC. The full variable domain, its missing parts supplied by reference TRBV19 and TRBJ2-6, is DGGITQSPKYLFRKEGQNVTLSCEQNLNHDAMYWYRQDPGQGLRLIYYSQIVNDFQKGDIAEGYSVSREKKESFPLTVTSAQKNPTAFYLCASTSVSSGGANVLTFGAGSRLTVL.